Listed below are T cell receptor beta chains from one sample, sequenced in a study of metastatic and nonmetastatic thyroid tumors. TCRdb reanalyzed the PCR reads with MiXCR. The profile shows 30,000 to 45,000 clones, about 30% of them singletons. Sequencing was carried out using tumor tissue. These receptors came from a female donor with papillary thyroid cancer or a benign thyroid nodule (not recorded which). Some clones in this sample may be carry-over from other donors' samples. Both conserved end residues are part of each CDR3. The order of the fields is CDR3 protein, CDR3 DNA, clone size, V gene, J gene, D gene. A D gene is named only where the DNA matches it firmly. Only part of the rows carry a size: once, few, many, or a class if the clone is expanded.

CDR3 protein: CASDEGSPSQYF; CDR3 DNA: TGTGCCAGCGATGAGGGCAGCCCGAGCCAGTACTTC; clone size: few; V gene: TRBV2; J gene: TRBJ2-5; D gene: .
CDR3 protein: CASSYGQYNEQFF; CDR3 DNA: TGTGCCAGCAGTTACGGACAGTACAATGAGCAGTTCTTC; clone size: .; V gene: TRBV11-3; J gene: TRBJ2-1; D gene: .
CDR3 protein: CATKVLAGGNEQYF; CDR3 DNA: TGTGCCACCAAGGTTCTAGCGGGAGGAAACGAGCAGTACTTC; clone size: few; V gene: TRBV19; J gene: TRBJ2-7; D gene: TRBD2
CDR3 protein: CASSLGQGAADTQYF; CDR3 DNA: TGTGCCAGCAGCCTTGGACAGGGGGCTGCAGATACGCAGTATTTT; clone size: .; V gene: TRBV11-3; J gene: TRBJ2-3; D gene: TRBD1
CDR3 protein: CASSYSARRDEKLFF; CDR3 DNA: TGTGCCAGCAGTTACTCGGCCAGACGGGATGAAAAACTGTTTTTT; clone size: .; V gene: TRBV6-5; J gene: TRBJ1-4; D gene: .
CDR3 protein: CATGQGAIYEQYF; CDR3 DNA: TGTGCCACCGGACAGGGGGCGATTTACGAGCAGTACTTC; clone size: few; V gene: TRBV6-1; J gene: TRBJ2-7; D gene: TRBD1
CDR3 protein: CASSYPPGRAYEQYF; CDR3 DNA: TGTGCCAGCAGTTACCCGCCAGGACGGGCCTACGAGCAGTACTTC; clone size: few; V gene: TRBV6-2/TRBV6-3; J gene: TRBJ2-7; D gene: .
CDR3 protein: CASSDRRGGTDTQYF; CDR3 DNA: TGTGCCAGCAGCGACCGGCGGGGAGGCACAGATACGCAGTATTTT; clone size: .; V gene: TRBV9; J gene: TRBJ2-3; D gene: .
CDR3 protein: CASSLTGTSGRKSEQFF; CDR3 DNA: TGTGCCAGCAGCTTAACAGGGACTAGCGGGAGAAAGAGCGAGCAGTTCTTC; clone size: once; V gene: TRBV13; J gene: TRBJ2-1; D gene: TRBD2
CDR3 protein: CAWSGNDQPQHF; CDR3 DNA: TGTGCCTGGAGTGGAAACGATCAGCCCCAGCATTTT; clone size: .; V gene: TRBV30; J gene: TRBJ1-5; D gene: .
CDR3 protein: CASSYREDTQYF; CDR3 DNA: TGTGCCAGCAGTTACAGGGAAGATACGCAGTATTTT; clone size: few; V gene: TRBV12-3/TRBV12-4; J gene: TRBJ2-3; D gene: .
CDR3 protein: CSPLGGASTDTQYF; CDR3 DNA: TGCAGTCCACTCGGCGGAGCTAGCACAGATACGCAGTATTTT; clone size: once; V gene: TRBV20-1; J gene: TRBJ2-3; D gene: .
CDR3 protein: CASSSGQINEKLFF; CDR3 DNA: TGCGCCAGCAGCTCCGGACAGATTAATGAAAAACTGTTTTTT; clone size: .; V gene: TRBV5-1; J gene: TRBJ1-4; D gene: .
CDR3 protein: CASSLVVGADSPLHF; CDR3 DNA: TGCGCCAGCAGCTTGGTGGTGGGGGCGGATTCACCCCTCCACTTT; clone size: .; V gene: TRBV5-1; J gene: TRBJ1-6; D gene: .
CDR3 protein: CASSENNNSPLHF; CDR3 DNA: TGTGCCAGCAGTGAAAACAATAATTCACCCCTCCACTTT; clone size: .; V gene: TRBV6-1; J gene: TRBJ1-6; D gene: .
CDR3 protein: CATSGQGRVSTDTQYF; CDR3 DNA: TGTGCCACCAGTGGCCAAGGACGAGTCAGCACAGATACGCAGTATTTT; clone size: few; V gene: TRBV24-1; J gene: TRBJ2-3; D gene: .
CDR3 protein: CSARDLRQGLSGNTIYF; CDR3 DNA: TGCAGTGCTCGCGACTTAAGACAGGGACTCTCTGGAAACACCATATATTTT; clone size: .; V gene: TRBV20-1; J gene: TRBJ1-3; D gene: TRBD1
CDR3 protein: CASSFRDRVYNEQFF; CDR3 DNA: TGTGCCAGCAGCTTCCGGGACAGGGTATACAATGAGCAGTTCTTC; clone size: .; V gene: TRBV11-2; J gene: TRBJ2-1; D gene: TRBD1
CDR3 protein: CASSYGRQGGEQYF; CDR3 DNA: TGTGCCAGCAGTTACGGTCGGCAGGGGGGCGAGCAGTACTTC; clone size: few; V gene: TRBV6-2/TRBV6-3; J gene: TRBJ2-7; D gene: .
CDR3 protein: CASRVRTGNYEQYF; CDR3 DNA: TGTGCCAGTAGAGTAAGGACAGGAAACTACGAGCAGTACTTC; clone size: .; V gene: TRBV19; J gene: TRBJ2-7; D gene: TRBD1
CDR3 protein: CASKEGRNYGYTF; CDR3 DNA: TGTGCCAGCAAGGAGGGCCGTAACTATGGCTACACCTTC; clone size: once; V gene: TRBV2; J gene: TRBJ1-2; D gene: .
CDR3 protein: CASSDLDIHEQFF; CDR3 DNA: TGTGCCAGCAGTGATCTAGATATCCATGAGCAGTTCTTC; clone size: few; V gene: TRBV6-1; J gene: TRBJ2-1; D gene: .
CDR3 protein: CASGAAGGGELFF; CDR3 DNA: TGTGCCAGCGGGGCAGCGGGTGGCGGGGAGCTGTTTTTT; clone size: many; V gene: TRBV6-2/TRBV6-3; J gene: TRBJ2-2; D gene: .
CDR3 protein: CAISGLAGVAETQYF; CDR3 DNA: TGTGCCATCAGTGGACTAGCGGGAGTGGCGGAGACCCAGTACTTC; clone size: .; V gene: TRBV10-3; J gene: TRBJ2-5; D gene: TRBD2
CDR3 protein: CASSHPRGGDGYTF; CDR3 DNA: TGCGCCAGCAGCCACCCCCGGGGGGGGGATGGCTACACCTTC; clone size: .; V gene: TRBV4-3; J gene: TRBJ1-2; D gene: .
CDR3 protein: CASSDSTGGETQYF; CDR3 DNA: TGTGCCAGCAGTGATTCGACAGGGGGAGAGACCCAGTACTTC; clone size: large; V gene: TRBV6-1; J gene: TRBJ2-5; D gene: TRBD1
CDR3 protein: CASSSQGGSYNEQFF; CDR3 DNA: TGCGCCAGCAGCTCACAGGGCGGGTCCTACAATGAGCAGTTCTTC; clone size: few; V gene: TRBV5-1; J gene: TRBJ2-1; D gene: .
CDR3 protein: CASSYYGGGNQPQHF; CDR3 DNA: TGTGCCAGCAGCTACTATGGGGGTGGAAATCAGCCCCAGCATTTT; clone size: .; V gene: TRBV28; J gene: TRBJ1-5; D gene: .
CDR3 protein: CASSPGEYEQYF; CDR3 DNA: TGTGCCAGCTCACCAGGGGAATACGAGCAGTACTTC; clone size: once; V gene: TRBV18; J gene: TRBJ2-7; D gene: .
CDR3 protein: CASTGGRYNEAFF; CDR3 DNA: TGTGCCAGCACCGGGGGCCGGTACAATGAAGCTTTCTTT; clone size: many; V gene: TRBV12-3/TRBV12-4; J gene: TRBJ1-1; D gene: .
CDR3 protein: CASSYSAGPHQFF; CDR3 DNA: TGTGCCAGCAGTTACTCAGCGGGGCCGCACCAGTTCTTC; clone size: few; V gene: TRBV6-2/TRBV6-3; J gene: TRBJ2-1; D gene: TRBD2
CDR3 protein: CASSRDRARGYTF; CDR3 DNA: TGTGCCAGCAGCCGGGACAGAGCCCGCGGCTACACCTTC; clone size: many; V gene: TRBV6-2/TRBV6-3; J gene: TRBJ1-2; D gene: TRBD1
CDR3 protein: CAIRRADRTYEQYF; CDR3 DNA: TGTGCCATCAGGAGGGCCGACAGGACCTACGAGCAGTACTTC; clone size: few; V gene: TRBV10-3; J gene: TRBJ2-7; D gene: .
CDR3 protein: CASSLSAPSYEQYF; CDR3 DNA: TGTGCCAGCAGCCTATCCGCACCCTCCTACGAGCAGTACTTC; clone size: few; V gene: TRBV6-2/TRBV6-3; J gene: TRBJ2-7; D gene: .
CDR3 protein: CASSLDRNQPQHF; CDR3 DNA: TGCGCCAGCAGCTTGGACAGGAATCAGCCCCAGCATTTT; clone size: .; V gene: TRBV5-1; J gene: TRBJ1-5; D gene: .
CDR3 protein: CAISPDFTDGYTF; CDR3 DNA: TGTGCCATCAGCCCGGACTTTACGGATGGCTACACCTTC; clone size: .; V gene: TRBV14; J gene: TRBJ1-2; D gene: .
CDR3 protein: CAWSGTAEAFF; CDR3 DNA: TGTGCCTGGTCAGGGACAGCTGAAGCTTTCTTT; clone size: few; V gene: TRBV30; J gene: TRBJ1-1; D gene: TRBD1
CDR3 protein: CASKKSRSGGGYTF; CDR3 DNA: TGTGCCAGTAAGAAGTCCCGGTCCGGGGGGGGCTACACCTTC; clone size: .; V gene: TRBV19; J gene: TRBJ1-2; D gene: .
CDR3 protein: CASSEGAGETGELFF; CDR3 DNA: TGTGCCAGCAGTGAAGGAGCGGGAGAGACCGGGGAGCTGTTTTTT; clone size: few; V gene: TRBV6-1; J gene: TRBJ2-2; D gene: TRBD2
CDR3 protein: CASSLDSNTGELFF; CDR3 DNA: TGTGCCAGCAGCTTGGACAGTAACACCGGGGAGCTGTTTTTT; clone size: .; V gene: TRBV9; J gene: TRBJ2-2; D gene: .
CDR3 protein: CASSPGQSTDTQYF; CDR3 DNA: TGTGCCAGCAGCCCGGGACAGTCCACAGATACGCAGTATTTT; clone size: few; V gene: TRBV6-2/TRBV6-3; J gene: TRBJ2-3; D gene: TRBD1
CDR3 protein: CASSLSVAERANEQFF; CDR3 DNA: TGTGCCAGCAGCTTGAGTGTGGCGGAGAGGGCCAATGAGCAGTTCTTC; clone size: .; V gene: TRBV11-2; J gene: TRBJ2-1; D gene: .
CDR3 protein: CASSQDRAREQFF; CDR3 DNA: TGTGCCAGCAGCCAGGACAGGGCCAGGGAGCAGTTCTTC; clone size: .; V gene: TRBV6-1; J gene: TRBJ2-1; D gene: TRBD1
CDR3 protein: CASSLTGGPADTQYF; CDR3 DNA: TGTGCCAGCAGTCTTACGGGAGGGCCGGCAGATACGCAGTATTTT; clone size: few; V gene: TRBV27; J gene: TRBJ2-3; D gene: TRBD2
CDR3 protein: CSARDWGLGDETQYF; CDR3 DNA: TGCAGTGCTAGAGATTGGGGACTAGGAGACGAGACCCAGTACTTC; clone size: .; V gene: TRBV20-1; J gene: TRBJ2-5; D gene: TRBD2
CDR3 protein: CASTPGGGGRTGANVLTF; CDR3 DNA: TGTGCCAGCACCCCAGGAGGTGGAGGCCGGACCGGGGCCAACGTCCTGACTTTC; clone size: .; V gene: TRBV11-1; J gene: TRBJ2-6; D gene: .
CDR3 protein: CASRVGETQYF; CDR3 DNA: TGCGCCAGCAGGGTGGGAGAGACCCAGTACTTC; clone size: few; V gene: TRBV10-2; J gene: TRBJ2-5; D gene: .
CDR3 protein: CASSRDRGHNEQFF; CDR3 DNA: TGTGCCAGCAGTAGGGACAGGGGGCACAATGAGCAGTTCTTC; clone size: few; V gene: TRBV27; J gene: TRBJ2-1; D gene: TRBD1
CDR3 protein: CSASLIWGEGYTF; CDR3 DNA: TGCAGTGCTAGCTTGATTTGGGGGGAGGGCTACACCTTC; clone size: .; V gene: TRBV20-1; J gene: TRBJ1-2; D gene: .
CDR3 protein: CASSSSPQPQHF; CDR3 DNA: TGTGCCAGCAGTTCCAGCCCTCAGCCCCAGCATTTT; clone size: .; V gene: TRBV6-2/TRBV6-3; J gene: TRBJ1-5; D gene: .
CDR3 protein: CASSSGTGSYEQYF; CDR3 DNA: TGTGCCAGCAGCTCCGGGACAGGGTCATACGAGCAGTACTTC; clone size: once; V gene: TRBV7-3; J gene: TRBJ2-7; D gene: TRBD1
CDR3 protein: CASTLSGRPSGEQYF; CDR3 DNA: TGTGCCAGCACTTTAAGTGGGAGGCCTTCGGGAGAGCAGTACTTC; clone size: .; V gene: TRBV12-3/TRBV12-4; J gene: TRBJ2-7; D gene: .
CDR3 protein: CASSSGLAGGVEQFF; CDR3 DNA: TGCGCCAGCAGCTCCGGACTAGCGGGAGGTGTTGAGCAGTTCTTC; clone size: .; V gene: TRBV5-1; J gene: TRBJ2-1; D gene: TRBD2
CDR3 protein: CASGEASWDTGELFF; CDR3 DNA: TGTGCCAGCGGGGAGGCTAGCTGGGACACCGGGGAGCTGTTTTTT; clone size: few; V gene: TRBV6-2/TRBV6-3; J gene: TRBJ2-2; D gene: .
CDR3 protein: CAISNPSGHITGELFF; CDR3 DNA: TGTGCCATCAGCAACCCCTCAGGCCACATCACCGGGGAGCTGTTTTTT; clone size: .; V gene: TRBV10-3; J gene: TRBJ2-2; D gene: .
CDR3 protein: CASSRGEHLLNTEAFF; CDR3 DNA: TGTGCCAGCAGTAGAGGCGAACACCTTCTGAACACTGAAGCTTTCTTT; clone size: .; V gene: TRBV6-1; J gene: TRBJ1-1; D gene: .
CDR3 protein: CASSPGLAGLYEQYF; CDR3 DNA: TGTGCCAGCAGCCCGGGACTAGCGGGACTCTACGAGCAGTACTTC; clone size: few; V gene: TRBV7-7; J gene: TRBJ2-7; D gene: TRBD2
CDR3 protein: CSARVLAGGTGELFF; CDR3 DNA: TGCAGTGCTAGAGTTCTAGCGGGAGGCACCGGGGAGCTGTTTTTT; clone size: .; V gene: TRBV20-1; J gene: TRBJ2-2; D gene: TRBD2
CDR3 protein: CSARAPALHTGELFF; CDR3 DNA: TGCAGTGCTAGAGCTCCAGCACTTCACACCGGGGAGCTGTTTTTT; clone size: .; V gene: TRBV20-1; J gene: TRBJ2-2; D gene: .